The clone carrying this T cell receptor (beta chain) was seen a few times. Antigen specificity is unknown. This sample is drawn from a study of molecular identifiers for immune sequencing clone quantification. This CDR3 has 12 amino acids. Germline CDR1 reads GTSNPN; CDR2 reads SVGIG (reference sequence). V shed 5 bases, J shed 4 bases, and the junction held 0 bases outside the gene matches. Study outcomes and limitations: Naive cells had under 1% of molecules in clones above 20 RNA copies, effectors over 99%.

TCRdb ran MiXCR on the PCR reads and lists one entry per CDR3 protein. The sample lists about half a million distinct CDR3 sequences, about 26% occurring once. The receptor was isolated from a human donor in good health. Some libraries in this study had Jurkat cell RNA spiked in. Sequenced input: naive CD8+ T cells from blood, with Jurkat cell RNA spiked in. Subset indicated: FACS-sorted CD8+CD4-CCR7+CD45RA+ naive T cells. The chain has TRBV30 and TRBJ2-2, with 8 bases fitting TRBD2. For the CDR3, the DNA is TGTGCCTGGGGGACTAGCACCGGGGAGCTGTTTTTT. Protein product: CAWGTSTGELFF.